This T cell receptor (beta chain) was found in a study of T cell repertoires in cytomegalovirus infection. Whole-study findings and limits: Cumulative public TCR beta family frequency identified CMV carriers with the relevant HLA.

This clonotype was counted at least ten times. Its antigen remains unknown. The V and J ends lost 3 bases and 3 bases respectively, with 17 bases between them. Germline CDR1 MNHEY, CDR2 SVGEGT. CDR3 length: 16 residues. TCRdb called the reads again in MiXCR, with one record for every CDR3 protein. This sample has 200,000 to 300,000 distinct CDR3 sequences, with approximately 10% found just once. Sequenced sample: PBMCs. The sequence came from a human donor in good health (CMV status not recorded). Some clones in this sample may be carry-over from other donors' samples. The rearrangement joins TRBV6-2 or TRBV6-3 to TRBJ1-1; D remains unclear. In DNA form, the CDR3 reads TGTGCCAGCAGTTATGGGTTGGTCTCCCTGGACACTGAAGCTTTCTTT. It encodes CASSYGLVSLDTEAFF.